These T cell receptor beta chains were read from a single sample in a study of cytotoxic CD8 clonotypes in ibrutinib-treated CLL. The method was immunoSEQ multiplex PCR; TCRdb's version includes in-frame clones alone and lacks a portion of them. This table has about 18,000 clones, 81% appearing once. The starting material was PBMCs, obtained before ibrutinib treatment. These receptors all come from a human donor with chronic lymphocytic leukemia. CDR3s include the opening cysteine and the closing phenylalanine or tryptophan. The D gene is left open where the match is weak. Only some rows state a clone size, as once, few, many or a class for expanded clones.

>TRBJ2-5|.|TRBV11-2|TRBD2
CASSLGGALETQYF
TGTGCCAGCAGCTTGGGAGGGGCCCTTGAGACCCAGTACTTC
>TRBJ2-7|.|TRBV5-6|.
CASSLVGLYEQYF
TGTGCCAGCAGCTTGGTCGGGCTCTACGAGCAGTACTTC
>TRBJ2-7|.|TRBV7-2|TRBD2
CASSSGLAGAYEQYF
TGTGCCAGCAGCTCCGGACTAGCGGGAGCCTACGAGCAGTACTTC
>TRBJ2-7|.|TRBV27|.
CASSLSGRNEQYF
TGTGCCAGCAGTTTATCTGGTAGAAACGAGCAGTACTTC
>TRBJ2-2|.|TRBV9|.
CASSVVAGEFTGELFF
TGTGCCAGCAGCGTAGTGGCAGGGGAGTTCACCGGGGAGCTGTTTTTT
>TRBJ2-2|.|TRBV10-3|.
CAISLGGGELFF
TGTGCCATCAGTTTGGGCGGCGGGGAGCTGTTTTTT
>TRBJ2-7|.|TRBV11-3|TRBD2
CASSLGGTKEQYF
TGTGCCAGCAGCTTAGGCGGGACTAAGGAGCAGTACTTC
>TRBJ2-3|.|TRBV7-9|TRBD2
CASSLATGGRATDTQYF
TGTGCCAGCAGCCTAGCTACCGGCGGGAGGGCCACAGATACGCAGTATTTT
>TRBJ1-5|few|TRBV9|.
CASSVDGYQPQHF
TGTGCCAGCAGCGTGGACGGATATCAGCCCCAGCATTTT
>TRBJ2-1|.|TRBV7-2|.
CASSLMVDEQFF
TGTGCCAGCAGCTTGATGGTGGATGAGCAGTTCTTC
>TRBJ1-4|.|TRBV7-6|TRBD1
CASSPGTGGPTNEKLFF
TGTGCCAGCAGCCCGGGAACAGGGGGACCAACTAATGAAAAACTGTTTTTT
>TRBJ2-7|.|TRBV5-1|.
CASSLKRTLPYEQYF
TGCGCCAGCAGCCTTAAAAGGACTCTACCCTACGAGCAGTACTTC
>TRBJ2-5|.|TRBV15|TRBD1
CATSRGQGGRETQYF
TGTGCCACCAGCAGGGGACAGGGAGGAAGGGAGACCCAGTACTTC
>TRBJ2-5|.|TRBV27|.
CASSLRRGRIETQYF
TGTGCCAGCAGTTTACGGAGGGGGAGGATAGAGACCCAGTACTTC
>TRBJ1-5|.|TRBV7-2|.
CASSLSAYSNQPQHF
TGTGCCAGCAGCTTGAGCGCCTATAGCAATCAGCCCCAGCATTTT
>TRBJ2-3|.|TRBV6-5|TRBD1
CASKTGAATDTQYF
TGTGCCAGCAAGACAGGGGCGGCCACAGATACGCAGTATTTT
>TRBJ2-3|.|TRBV5-1|.
CASFVEGTDTQYF
TGCGCCAGCTTCGTAGAGGGGACAGATACGCAGTATTTT
>TRBJ2-5|.|TRBV2|TRBD1
CASTLGTVRETQYF
TGTGCCAGCACTTTAGGGACAGTAAGGGAGACCCAGTACTTC
>TRBJ2-7|.|TRBV28|.
CASSPVGVGYEQYF
TGTGCCAGCAGCCCGGTCGGAGTAGGCTACGAGCAGTACTTC
>TRBJ2-3|once|TRBV27|.
CASSWGLATDTQYF
TGTGCCAGCTCATGGGGTCTAGCAACAGATACGCAGTATTTT
>TRBJ2-7|.|TRBV10-2|.
CASLDLALSYEQYF
TGCGCCAGCCTCGATCTAGCGTTATCCTACGAGCAGTACTTC
>TRBJ2-5|few|TRBV19|.
CASSTGTKQETQYF
TGTGCCAGTAGTACGGGGACAAAGCAAGAGACCCAGTACTTC
>TRBJ2-3|.|TRBV27|TRBD1
CASSSLGGGQGADTQYF
TGTGCCAGCAGTTCCCTCGGAGGGGGACAGGGGGCAGATACGCAGTATTTT
>TRBJ1-1|.|TRBV7-9|.
CASSFLEANTEAFF
TGTGCCAGCAGCTTCCTGGAAGCGAACACTGAAGCTTTCTTT
>TRBJ2-1|.|TRBV18|.
CASSPGLTNYNEQFF
TGTGCCAGCTCACCTGGCCTAACAAACTACAATGAGCAGTTCTTC
>TRBJ1-1|.|TRBV5-6|TRBD1
CASSFRGLYTEAFF
TGTGCCAGCAGCTTCAGGGGGCTCTACACTGAAGCTTTCTTT
>TRBJ2-5|.|TRBV2|.
CASRGGQGDETQYF
TGTGCCAGCAGAGGGGGGCAGGGGGACGAGACCCAGTACTTC
>TRBJ2-6|.|TRBV27|.
CASSLGAANVLTF
TGTGCCAGTTCATTAGGGGCGGCCAACGTCCTGACTTTC
>TRBJ2-7|.|TRBV19|.
CASTDLDTYEQYF
TGTGCCAGTACAGACCTCGATACCTACGAGCAGTACTTC
>TRBJ1-3|medium-sized|TRBV19|TRBD1
CASSIDRWDRLAGNTIYF
TGTGCCAGTAGTATAGATCGTTGGGACAGGTTGGCTGGAAACACCATATATTTT